Described below is a single T cell receptor beta chain sequence and its context. The protocol was immunoSEQ multiplex PCR, while the TCRdb copy is restricted to in-frame clones and leaves out a portion. The top ten clones hold approximately 19% of a sample with 71,000 or so clones, roughly nine tenths of them seen once. The source of the sample is a study of blood T cell repertoires in COVID-19. The CDR3 contains 15 residues. V lost 4 bases and J 3 bases, leaving 17 bases between the germline ends. Germline loops: CDR1 SGHNT, CDR2 YYREEE (reference sequence). The rearrangement uses TRBV5-4 and TRBJ2-7, with D perhaps TRBD1 (7 bases). The sample taken for sequencing was peripheral blood. The sequence came from an elderly man in a cohort sampled during active COVID-19. In DNA, the CDR3 is TGTGCCAGCAGCCGGGATCAGGGGGGAAGCTACGAGCAGTACTTC. Translating gives CASSRDQGGSYEQYF.